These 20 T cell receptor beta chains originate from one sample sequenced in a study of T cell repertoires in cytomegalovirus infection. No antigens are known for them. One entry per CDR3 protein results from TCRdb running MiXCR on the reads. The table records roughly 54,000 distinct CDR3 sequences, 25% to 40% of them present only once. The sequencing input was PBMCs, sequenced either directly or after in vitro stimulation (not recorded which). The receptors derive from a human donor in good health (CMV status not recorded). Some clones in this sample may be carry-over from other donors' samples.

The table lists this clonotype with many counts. The CDR3 region has the DNA TGTGCCAGCAGCTGGGACACCCCTGGCGACGAGCAGTACTTC. Its protein is CASSWDTPGDEQYF. The chain couples TRBV7-8 to TRBJ2-7, with D maybe TRBD1 (6 bases). Trimming left V 4 bases short and J 5 bases short, with 15 bases between. Germline V gene lookup returns CDR1 SGHVS and CDR2 FQNEAQ. The CDR3 extends over 14 amino acids.

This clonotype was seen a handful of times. The CDR3 DNA sequence: TGTGCCAGCAGGGCCGGGACCAAAGCGCAGACCCAGTACTTC. Residues: CASRAGTKAQTQYF. The V call is TRBV7-6, the J call TRBJ2-5; either TRBD1 or TRBD2 may supply D (5 bases each). Trimming took 6 bases from V and 6 from J, leaving 17 bases between them. The CDR3 has 14 residues. Germline values: CDR1 SGHVS, CDR2 FNYEAQ.

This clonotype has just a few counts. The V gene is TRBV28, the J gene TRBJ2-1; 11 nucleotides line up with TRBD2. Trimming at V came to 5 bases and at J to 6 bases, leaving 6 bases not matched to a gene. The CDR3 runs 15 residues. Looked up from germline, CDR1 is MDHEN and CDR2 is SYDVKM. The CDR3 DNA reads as TGTGCCAGCAGTCAACTAGCGGGGGCCTTCAATGAGCAGTTCTTC. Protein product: CASSQLAGAFNEQFF.

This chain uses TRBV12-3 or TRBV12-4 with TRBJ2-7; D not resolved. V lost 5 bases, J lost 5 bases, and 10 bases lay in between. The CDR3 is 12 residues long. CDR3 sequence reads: CASSVMGHEQYF. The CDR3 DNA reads TGTGCCAGCAGTGTCATGGGCCACGAGCAGTACTTC.

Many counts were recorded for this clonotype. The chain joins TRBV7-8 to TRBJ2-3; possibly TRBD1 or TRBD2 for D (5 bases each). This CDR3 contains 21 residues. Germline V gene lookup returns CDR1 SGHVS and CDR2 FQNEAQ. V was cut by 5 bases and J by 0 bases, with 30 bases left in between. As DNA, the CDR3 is TGTGCCAGCAGCCCCCTAACTCGCAGGGCGAGCGGAGATTCGAGCACAGATACGCAGTATTTT. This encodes CASSPLTRRASGDSSTDTQYF.

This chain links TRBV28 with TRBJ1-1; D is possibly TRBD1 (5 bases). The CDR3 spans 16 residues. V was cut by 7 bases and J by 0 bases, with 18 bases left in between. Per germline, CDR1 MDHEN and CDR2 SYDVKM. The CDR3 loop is CASTRVGELLNTEAFF. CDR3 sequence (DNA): TGTGCCAGCACCCGGGTGGGGGAGCTATTGAACACTGAAGCTTTCTTT.

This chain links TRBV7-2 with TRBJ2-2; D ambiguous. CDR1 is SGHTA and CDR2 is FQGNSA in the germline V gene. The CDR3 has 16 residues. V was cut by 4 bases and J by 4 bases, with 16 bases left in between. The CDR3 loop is CASSSLGFRVTGELFF. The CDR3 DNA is TGTGCCAGCAGCTCGCTAGGGTTTCGTGTCACCGGGGAGCTGTTTTTT.

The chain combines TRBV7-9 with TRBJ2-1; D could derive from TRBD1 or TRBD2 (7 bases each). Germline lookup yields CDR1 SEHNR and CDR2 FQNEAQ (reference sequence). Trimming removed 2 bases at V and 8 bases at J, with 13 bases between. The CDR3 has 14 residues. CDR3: CASSLSQGGYEQFF. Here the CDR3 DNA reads TGTGCCAGCAGCTTAAGCCAGGGGGGGTATGAGCAGTTCTTC.

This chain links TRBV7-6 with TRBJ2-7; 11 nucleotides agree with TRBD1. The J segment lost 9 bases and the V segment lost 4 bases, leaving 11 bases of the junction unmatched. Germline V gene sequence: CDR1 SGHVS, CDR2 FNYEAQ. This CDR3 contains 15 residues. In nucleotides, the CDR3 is TGTGCCAGCAGCTCCGGAAGGACAGGGGGCTTAGTGCAGTACTTC. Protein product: CASSSGRTGGLVQYF.

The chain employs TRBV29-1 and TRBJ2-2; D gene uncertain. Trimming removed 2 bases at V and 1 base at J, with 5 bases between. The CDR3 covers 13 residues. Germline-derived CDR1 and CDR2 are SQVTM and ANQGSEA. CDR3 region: CSVEPGNTGELFF. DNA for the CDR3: TGCAGCGTTGAACCTGGGAACACCGGGGAGCTGTTTTTT.

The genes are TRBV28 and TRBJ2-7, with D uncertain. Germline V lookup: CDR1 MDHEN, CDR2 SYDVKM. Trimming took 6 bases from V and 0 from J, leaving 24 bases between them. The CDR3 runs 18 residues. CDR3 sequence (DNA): TGTGCCAGCAGCCCTCGTCGTGGTGGTGGGTGGAGCTCCTACGAGCAGTACTTC. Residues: CASSPRRGGGWSSYEQYF.

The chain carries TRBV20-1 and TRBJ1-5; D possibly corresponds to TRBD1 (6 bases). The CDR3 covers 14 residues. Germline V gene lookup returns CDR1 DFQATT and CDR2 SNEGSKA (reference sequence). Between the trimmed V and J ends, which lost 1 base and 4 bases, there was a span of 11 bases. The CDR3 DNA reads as TGCAGTGCTAGAGTGACAGGCCTGAATCAGCCCCAGCATTTT. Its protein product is CSARVTGLNQPQHF.

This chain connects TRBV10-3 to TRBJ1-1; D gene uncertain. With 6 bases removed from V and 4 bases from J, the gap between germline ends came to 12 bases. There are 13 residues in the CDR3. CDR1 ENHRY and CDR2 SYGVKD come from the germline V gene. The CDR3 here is CAIRDLLGTEAFF. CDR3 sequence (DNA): TGTGCCATCAGGGACCTCCTGGGCACTGAAGCTTTCTTT.

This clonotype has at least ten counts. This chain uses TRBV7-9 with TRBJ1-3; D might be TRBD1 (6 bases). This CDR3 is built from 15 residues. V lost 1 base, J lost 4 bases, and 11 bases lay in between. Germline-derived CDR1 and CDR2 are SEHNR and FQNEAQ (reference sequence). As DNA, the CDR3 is TGTGCCAGCAGCTTAGGGCAGGGGTCCGGAAACACCATATATTTT. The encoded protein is CASSLGQGSGNTIYF. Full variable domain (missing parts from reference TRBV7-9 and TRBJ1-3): DTGVSQNPRHKITKRGQNVTFRCDPISEHNRLYWYRQTLGQGPEFLTYFQNEAQLEKSRLLSDRFSAERPKGSFSTLEIQRTEQGDSAMYLCASSLGQGSGNTIYFGEGSWLTVV.

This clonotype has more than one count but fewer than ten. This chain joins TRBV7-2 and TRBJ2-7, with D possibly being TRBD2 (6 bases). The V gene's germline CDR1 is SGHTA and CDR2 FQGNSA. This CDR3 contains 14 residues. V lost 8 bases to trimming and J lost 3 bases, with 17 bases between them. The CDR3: CASANWDSNYEQYF. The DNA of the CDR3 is TGTGCCAGCGCAAACTGGGACTCCAACTACGAGCAGTACTTC.

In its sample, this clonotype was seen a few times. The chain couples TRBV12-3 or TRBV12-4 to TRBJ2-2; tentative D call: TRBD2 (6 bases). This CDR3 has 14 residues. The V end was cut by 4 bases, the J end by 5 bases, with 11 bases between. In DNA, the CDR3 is TGTGCCAGCAGTTCACTAGCCCAGACCGGGGAGCTGTTTTTT. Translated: CASSSLAQTGELFF.

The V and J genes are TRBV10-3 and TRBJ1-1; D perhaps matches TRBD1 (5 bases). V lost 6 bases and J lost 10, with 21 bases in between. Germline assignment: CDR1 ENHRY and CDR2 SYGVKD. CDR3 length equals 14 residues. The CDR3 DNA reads TGTGCCATCAGCAACCGGGACGGTGGGGCCCTAGCTTTCTTT. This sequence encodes CAISNRDGGALAFF.

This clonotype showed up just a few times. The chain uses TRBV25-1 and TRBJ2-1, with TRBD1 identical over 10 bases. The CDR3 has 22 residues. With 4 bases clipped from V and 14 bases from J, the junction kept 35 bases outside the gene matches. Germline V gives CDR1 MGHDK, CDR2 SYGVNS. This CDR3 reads CASSAGTGVREWGTYGRLREFF. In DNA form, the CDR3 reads TGTGCCAGCAGTGCCGGGACAGGGGTGAGGGAATGGGGAACTTACGGTCGCCTACGGGAGTTCTTC.

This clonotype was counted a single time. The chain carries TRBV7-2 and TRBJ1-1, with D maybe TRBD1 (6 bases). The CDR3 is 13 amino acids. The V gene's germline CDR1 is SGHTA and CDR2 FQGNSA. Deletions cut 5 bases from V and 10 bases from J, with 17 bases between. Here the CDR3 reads CASSPGTTERAFF. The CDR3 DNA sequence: TGTGCCAGCAGCCCCGGGACAACTGAACGAGCTTTCTTT. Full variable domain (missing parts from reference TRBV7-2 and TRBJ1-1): GAGVSQSPSNKVTEKGKDVELRCDPISGHTALYWYRQSLGQGLEFLIYFQGNSAPDKSGLPSDRFSAERTGGSVSTLTIQRTQQEDSAVYLCASSPGTTERAFFGQGTRLTVV.

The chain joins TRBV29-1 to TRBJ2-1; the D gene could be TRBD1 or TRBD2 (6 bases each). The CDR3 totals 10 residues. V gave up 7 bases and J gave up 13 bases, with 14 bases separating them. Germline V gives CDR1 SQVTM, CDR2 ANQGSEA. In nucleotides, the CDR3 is TGCAGCGCTTACGGGGGCCTACAGTTCTTC. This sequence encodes CSAYGGLQFF.